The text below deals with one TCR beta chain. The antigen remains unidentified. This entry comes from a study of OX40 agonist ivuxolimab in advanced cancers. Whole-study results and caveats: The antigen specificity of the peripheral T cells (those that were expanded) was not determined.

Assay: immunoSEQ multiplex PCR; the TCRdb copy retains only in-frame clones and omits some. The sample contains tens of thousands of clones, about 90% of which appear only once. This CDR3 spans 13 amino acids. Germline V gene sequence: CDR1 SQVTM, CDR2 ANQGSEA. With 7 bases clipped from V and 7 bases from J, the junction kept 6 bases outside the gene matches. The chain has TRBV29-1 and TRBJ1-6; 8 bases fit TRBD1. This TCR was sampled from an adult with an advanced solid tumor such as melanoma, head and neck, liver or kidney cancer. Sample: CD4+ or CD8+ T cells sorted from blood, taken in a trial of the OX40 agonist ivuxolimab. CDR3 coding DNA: TGCAGCGCTAGACAGGGGCAAAATTCACCCCTCCACTTT. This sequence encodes CSARQGQNSPLHF.